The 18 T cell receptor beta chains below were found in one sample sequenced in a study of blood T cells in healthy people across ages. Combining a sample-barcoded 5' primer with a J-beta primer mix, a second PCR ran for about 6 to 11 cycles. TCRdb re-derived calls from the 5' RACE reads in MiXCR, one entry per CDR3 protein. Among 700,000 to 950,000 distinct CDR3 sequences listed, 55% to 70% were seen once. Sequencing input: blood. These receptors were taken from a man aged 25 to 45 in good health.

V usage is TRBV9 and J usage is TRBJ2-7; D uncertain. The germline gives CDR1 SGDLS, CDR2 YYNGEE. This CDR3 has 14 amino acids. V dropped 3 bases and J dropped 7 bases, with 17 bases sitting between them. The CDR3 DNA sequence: TGTGCCAGCAGCGGCCCGGAATACTACGCGGAGCAGTACTTC. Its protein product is CASSGPEYYAEQYF.

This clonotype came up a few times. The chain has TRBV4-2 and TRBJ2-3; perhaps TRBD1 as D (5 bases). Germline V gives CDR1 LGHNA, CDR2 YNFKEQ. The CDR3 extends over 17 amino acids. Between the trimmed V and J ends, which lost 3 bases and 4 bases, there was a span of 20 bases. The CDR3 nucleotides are TGTGCCAGCAGCCAGTCATCGAGAGGACAAGGCGCAGATACGCAGTATTTT. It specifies CASSQSSRGQGADTQYF.

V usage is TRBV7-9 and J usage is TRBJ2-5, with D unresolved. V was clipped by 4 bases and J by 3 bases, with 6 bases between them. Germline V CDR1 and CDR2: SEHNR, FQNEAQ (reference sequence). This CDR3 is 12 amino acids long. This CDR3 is CASSSPEETQYF. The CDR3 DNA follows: TGTGCCAGCAGCTCACCAGAAGAGACCCAGTACTTC.

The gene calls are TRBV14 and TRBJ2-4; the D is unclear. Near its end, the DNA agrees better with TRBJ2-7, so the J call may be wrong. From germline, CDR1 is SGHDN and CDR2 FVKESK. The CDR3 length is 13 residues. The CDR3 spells CASSQRWSYEQYF. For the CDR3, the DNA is TGTGCCAGCAGCCAAAGGTGGTCCTACGAGCAGTACTTC.

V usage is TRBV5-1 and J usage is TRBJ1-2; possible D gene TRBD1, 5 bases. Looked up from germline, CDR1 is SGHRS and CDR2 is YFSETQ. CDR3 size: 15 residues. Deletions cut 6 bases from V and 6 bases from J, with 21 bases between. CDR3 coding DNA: TGCGCCAGCACCCTCGAGGGACCGGCAGTGGATGGCTACACCTTC. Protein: CASTLEGPAVDGYTF.

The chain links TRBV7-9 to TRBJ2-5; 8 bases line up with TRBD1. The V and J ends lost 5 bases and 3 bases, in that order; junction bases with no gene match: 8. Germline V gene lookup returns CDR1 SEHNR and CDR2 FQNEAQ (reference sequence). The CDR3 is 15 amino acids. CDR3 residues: CASSPGTGPKETQYF. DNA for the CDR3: TGTGCCAGCAGCCCAGGGACAGGACCAAAAGAGACCCAGTACTTC.

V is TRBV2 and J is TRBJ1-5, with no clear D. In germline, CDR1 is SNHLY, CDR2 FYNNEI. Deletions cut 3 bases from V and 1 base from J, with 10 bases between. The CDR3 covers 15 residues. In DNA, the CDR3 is TGTGCCAGCAGTGATTGGCTTACGAGCAATCAGCCCCAGCATTTT. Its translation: CASSDWLTSNQPQHF.

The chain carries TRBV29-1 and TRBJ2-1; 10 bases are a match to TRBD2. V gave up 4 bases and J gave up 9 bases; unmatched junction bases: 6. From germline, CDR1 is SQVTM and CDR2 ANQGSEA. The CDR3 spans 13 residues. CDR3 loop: CSVGLAGLTEQFF. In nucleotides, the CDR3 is TGCAGCGTTGGACTAGCGGGTTTAACTGAGCAGTTCTTC.

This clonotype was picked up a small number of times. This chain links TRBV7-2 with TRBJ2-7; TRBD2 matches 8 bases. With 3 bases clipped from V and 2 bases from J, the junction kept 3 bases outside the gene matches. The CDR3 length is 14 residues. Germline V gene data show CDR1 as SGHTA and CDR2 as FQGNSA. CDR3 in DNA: TGTGCCAGCAGCTTCCAGCGGGGGCCCTACGAGCAGTACTTC. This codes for CASSFQRGPYEQYF.

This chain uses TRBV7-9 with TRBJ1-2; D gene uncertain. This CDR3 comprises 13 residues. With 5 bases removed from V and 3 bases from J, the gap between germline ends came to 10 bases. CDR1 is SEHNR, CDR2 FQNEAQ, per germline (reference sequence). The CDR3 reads CASSPWTDYGYTF. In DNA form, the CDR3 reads TGTGCCAGCAGCCCGTGGACGGACTATGGCTACACCTTC.

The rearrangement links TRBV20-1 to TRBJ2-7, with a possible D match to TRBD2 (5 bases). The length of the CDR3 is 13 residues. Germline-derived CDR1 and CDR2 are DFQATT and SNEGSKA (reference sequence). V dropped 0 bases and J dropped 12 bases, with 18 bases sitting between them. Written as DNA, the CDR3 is TGCAGTGCTAGAGACGGGGTGACCCCTCTGACGTACTTC. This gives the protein CSARDGVTPLTYF.

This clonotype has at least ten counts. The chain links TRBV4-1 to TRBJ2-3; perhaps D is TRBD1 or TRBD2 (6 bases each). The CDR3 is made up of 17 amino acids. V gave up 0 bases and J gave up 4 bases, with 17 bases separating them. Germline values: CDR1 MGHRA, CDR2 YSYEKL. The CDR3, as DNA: TGCGCCAGCAGCCAAGATAGGTTCGGGGGCCCCGCAGATACGCAGTATTTT. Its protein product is CASSQDRFGGPADTQYF.

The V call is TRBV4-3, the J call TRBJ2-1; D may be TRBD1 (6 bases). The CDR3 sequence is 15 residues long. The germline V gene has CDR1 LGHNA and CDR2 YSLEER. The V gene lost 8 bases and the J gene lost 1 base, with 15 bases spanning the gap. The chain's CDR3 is CASALGGMSYNEQFF. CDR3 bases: TGCGCCAGCGCACTAGGGGGAATGTCCTACAATGAGCAGTTCTTC.

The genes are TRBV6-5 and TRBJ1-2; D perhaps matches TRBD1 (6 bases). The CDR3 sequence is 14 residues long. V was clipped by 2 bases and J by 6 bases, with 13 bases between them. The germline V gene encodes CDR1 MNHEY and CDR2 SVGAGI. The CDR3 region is CASSYGGGADGYTF. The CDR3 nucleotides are TGTGCCAGCAGTTACGGGGGCGGGGCTGATGGCTACACCTTC.

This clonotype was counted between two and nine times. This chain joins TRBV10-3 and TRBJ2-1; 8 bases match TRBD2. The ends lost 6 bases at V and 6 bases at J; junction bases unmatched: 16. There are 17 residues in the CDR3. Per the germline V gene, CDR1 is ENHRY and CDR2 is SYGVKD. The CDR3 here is CAIRIAGPSLTPNEQFF. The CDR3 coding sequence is TGTGCCATCAGGATAGCGGGACCAAGCCTCACCCCCAATGAGCAGTTCTTC.

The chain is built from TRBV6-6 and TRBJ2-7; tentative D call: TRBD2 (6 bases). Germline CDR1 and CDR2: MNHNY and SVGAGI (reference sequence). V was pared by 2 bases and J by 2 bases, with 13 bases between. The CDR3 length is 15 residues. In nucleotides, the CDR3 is TGTGCCAGCAGTTACAGGGGACTCGATACCTACGAGCAGTACTTC. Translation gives CASSYRGLDTYEQYF.

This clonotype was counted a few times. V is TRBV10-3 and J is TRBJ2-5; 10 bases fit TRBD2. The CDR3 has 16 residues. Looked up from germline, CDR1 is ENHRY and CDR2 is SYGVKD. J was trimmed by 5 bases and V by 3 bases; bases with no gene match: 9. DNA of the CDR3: TGTGCCATCAGTGATTGGGCTAGCGGGAGTGTGGAGACCCAGTACTTC. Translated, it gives CAISDWASGSVETQYF.

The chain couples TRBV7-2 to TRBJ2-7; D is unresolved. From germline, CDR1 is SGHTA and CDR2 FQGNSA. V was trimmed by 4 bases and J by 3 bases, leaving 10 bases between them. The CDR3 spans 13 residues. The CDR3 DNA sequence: TGTGCCAGCAGCTCCAGTCGCTTCTACGAGCAGTACTTC. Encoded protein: CASSSSRFYEQYF.